Listed here are 2 T cell receptor beta chains from one sample, sequenced in a study of cytomegalovirus exposure and HLA in healthy donors. It was with 60 Vbeta and 13 Jbeta primers that the PCR ran. The table came from immunoSEQ multiplex PCR; TCRdb's copy has only in-frame clones and leaves some out. The sample carries about 200,000 clones, approximately 80% recorded once. The source material was PBMCs. The receptors derive from a man aged 30 to 39 in good health and CMV-seronegative.

The chain links TRBV19 to TRBJ2-3; TRBD2 might be the D (5 bases). The CDR3 has 15 amino acids. The germline V gene encodes CDR1 LNHDA and CDR2 SQIVND (reference sequence). Trimming pared 3 bases from V and 0 bases from J, leaving 10 bases between. The CDR3 nucleotides read TGTGCCAGTAGTATTTTGGGAGCTAGCACAGATACGCAGTATTTT. This gives the protein CASSILGASTDTQYF.

This clone was seen only a few times. This chain uses TRBV6-6 with TRBJ2-2; TRBD2 might be the D (7 bases). V lost 6 bases to trimming and J lost 7 bases, with 15 bases between them. This CDR3 is 14 amino acids long. Germline V gene lookup returns CDR1 MNHNY and CDR2 SVGAGI (reference sequence). CDR3 sequence: CASRRGPELGELFF. DNA for the CDR3: TGTGCCAGCAGGCGGGGGCCTGAGCTCGGGGAGCTGTTTTTT.